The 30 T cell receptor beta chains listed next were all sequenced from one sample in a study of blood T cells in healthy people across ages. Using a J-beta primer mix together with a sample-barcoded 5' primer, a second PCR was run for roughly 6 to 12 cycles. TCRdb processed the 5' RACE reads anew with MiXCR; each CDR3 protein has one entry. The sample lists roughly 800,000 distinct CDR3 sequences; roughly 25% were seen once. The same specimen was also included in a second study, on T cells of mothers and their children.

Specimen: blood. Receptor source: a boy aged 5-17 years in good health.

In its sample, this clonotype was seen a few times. DNA for the CDR3: TGCGCCAGCAGCTTAAATACAGGGATGACCTACAATGAGCAGTTCTTC. Protein sequence: CASSLNTGMTYNEQFF. The rearrangement joins TRBV5-1 to TRBJ2-1; possible D gene TRBD1, 6 bases. The CDR3 is made up of 16 amino acids. Germline CDR1 is SGHRS and CDR2 is YFSETQ. V gave up 2 bases and J gave up 2 bases, with 14 bases separating them.

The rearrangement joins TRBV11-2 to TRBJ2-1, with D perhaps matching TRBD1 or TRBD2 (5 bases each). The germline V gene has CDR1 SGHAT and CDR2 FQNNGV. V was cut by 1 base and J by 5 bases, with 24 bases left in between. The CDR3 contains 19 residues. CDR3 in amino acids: CASSLGRLGIQRGHNEQFF. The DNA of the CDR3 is TGTGCCAGCAGCTTAGGTCGACTGGGGATACAGAGGGGCCACAATGAGCAGTTCTTC.

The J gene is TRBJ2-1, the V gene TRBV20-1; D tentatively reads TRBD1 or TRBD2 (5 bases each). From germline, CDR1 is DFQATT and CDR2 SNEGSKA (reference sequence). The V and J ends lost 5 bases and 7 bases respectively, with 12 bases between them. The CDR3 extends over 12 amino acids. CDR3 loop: CSALPGTNEQFF. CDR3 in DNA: TGCAGTGCTCTTCCGGGGACGAATGAGCAGTTCTTC.

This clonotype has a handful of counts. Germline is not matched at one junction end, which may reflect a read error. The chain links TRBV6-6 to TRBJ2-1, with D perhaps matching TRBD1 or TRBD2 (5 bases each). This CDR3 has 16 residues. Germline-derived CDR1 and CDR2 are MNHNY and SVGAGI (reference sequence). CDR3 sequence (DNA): TGTGCCAGCAGTTACTTACAGCCGGGACCCTACAATGAGCAGCTCTTC. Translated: CASSYLQPGPYNEQLF.

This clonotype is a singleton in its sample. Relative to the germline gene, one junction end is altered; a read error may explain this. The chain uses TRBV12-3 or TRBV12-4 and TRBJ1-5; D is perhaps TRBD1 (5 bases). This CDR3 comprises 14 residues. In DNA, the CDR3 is TGTGCCAGCAAGTCAGGGAGCCTGAATCAGCCCCAGAATTTT. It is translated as CASKSGSLNQPQNF.

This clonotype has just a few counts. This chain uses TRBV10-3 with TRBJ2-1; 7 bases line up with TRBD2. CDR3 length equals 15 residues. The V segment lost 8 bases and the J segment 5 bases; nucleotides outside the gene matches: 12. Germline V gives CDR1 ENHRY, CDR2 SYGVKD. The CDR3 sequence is CAIQVAVLADNEQFF. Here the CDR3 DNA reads TGTGCCATCCAAGTGGCGGTGCTAGCGGACAATGAGCAGTTCTTC.

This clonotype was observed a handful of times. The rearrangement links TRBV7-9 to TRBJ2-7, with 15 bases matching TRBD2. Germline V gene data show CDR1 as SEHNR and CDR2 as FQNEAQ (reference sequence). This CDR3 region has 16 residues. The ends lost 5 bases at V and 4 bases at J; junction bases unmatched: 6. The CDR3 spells CASSARGTSGRYEQYF. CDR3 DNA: TGTGCCAGCAGCGCTCGCGGGACTAGCGGGAGGTACGAGCAGTACTTC.

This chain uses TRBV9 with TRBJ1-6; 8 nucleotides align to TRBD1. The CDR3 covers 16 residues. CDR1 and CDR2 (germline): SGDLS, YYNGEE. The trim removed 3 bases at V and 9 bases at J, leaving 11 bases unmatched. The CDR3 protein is CASSDPRQGKSSPLHF. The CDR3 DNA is TGTGCCAGCAGCGACCCGAGACAGGGGAAGAGTTCACCCCTCCACTTT.

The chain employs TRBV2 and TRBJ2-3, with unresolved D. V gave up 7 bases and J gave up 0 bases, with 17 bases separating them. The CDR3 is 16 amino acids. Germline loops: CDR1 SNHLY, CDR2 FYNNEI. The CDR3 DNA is TGTGCCAGCAACGAGTTGACGAAAAGGAGCACAGATACGCAGTATTTT. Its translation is CASNELTKRSTDTQYF.

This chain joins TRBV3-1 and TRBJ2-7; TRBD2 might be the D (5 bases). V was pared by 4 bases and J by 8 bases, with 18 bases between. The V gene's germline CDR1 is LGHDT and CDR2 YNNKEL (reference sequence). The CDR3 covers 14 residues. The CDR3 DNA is TGTGCCAGCAGCCCCAGCGGAGCCGCCTTGAAGCAGTACTTC. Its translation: CASSPSGAALKQYF.

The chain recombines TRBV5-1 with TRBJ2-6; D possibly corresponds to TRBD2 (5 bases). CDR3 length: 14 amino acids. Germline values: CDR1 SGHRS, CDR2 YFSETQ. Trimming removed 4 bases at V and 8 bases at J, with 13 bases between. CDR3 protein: CASSATGKTNVLTF. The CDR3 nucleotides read TGCGCCAGCAGCGCGACGGGGAAGACCAACGTCCTGACTTTC.

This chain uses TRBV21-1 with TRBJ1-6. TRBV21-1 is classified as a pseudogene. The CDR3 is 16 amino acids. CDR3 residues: CASSKAQGYDNSPLHF. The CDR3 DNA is TGTGCCAGCAGCAAAGCGCAGGGTTATGATAATTCACCCCTCCACTTT.

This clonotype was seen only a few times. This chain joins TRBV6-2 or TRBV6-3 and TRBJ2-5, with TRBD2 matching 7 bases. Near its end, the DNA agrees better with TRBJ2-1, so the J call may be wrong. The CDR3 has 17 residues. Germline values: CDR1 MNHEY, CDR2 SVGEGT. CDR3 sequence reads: CASRPGVSGLRGAEQFF. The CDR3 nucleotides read TGTGCCAGCAGGCCCGGGGTTAGCGGGCTCCGGGGCGCTGAGCAGTTCTTC.

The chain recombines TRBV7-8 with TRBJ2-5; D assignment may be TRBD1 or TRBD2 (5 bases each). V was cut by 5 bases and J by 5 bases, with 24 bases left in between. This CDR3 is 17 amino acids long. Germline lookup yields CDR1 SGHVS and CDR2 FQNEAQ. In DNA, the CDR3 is TGTGCCAGCAGCAACATGGGGCCAGTGGGAGATAGGGAGACCCAGTACTTC. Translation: CASSNMGPVGDRETQYF.

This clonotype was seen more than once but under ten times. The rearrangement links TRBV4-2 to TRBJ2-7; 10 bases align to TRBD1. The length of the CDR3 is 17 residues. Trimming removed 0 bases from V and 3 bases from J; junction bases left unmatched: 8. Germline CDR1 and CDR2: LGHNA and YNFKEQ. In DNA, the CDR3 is TGTGCCAGCAGCCAAGATGGAAGGACAGGGGGAATCTACGAGCAGTACTTC. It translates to CASSQDGRTGGIYEQYF.

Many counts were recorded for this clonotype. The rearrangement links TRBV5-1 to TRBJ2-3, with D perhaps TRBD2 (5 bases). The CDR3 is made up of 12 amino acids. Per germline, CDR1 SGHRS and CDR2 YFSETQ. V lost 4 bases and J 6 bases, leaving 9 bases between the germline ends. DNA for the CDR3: TGCGCCAGCAGCGCGGGTTTGGATACGCAGTATTTT. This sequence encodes CASSAGLDTQYF.

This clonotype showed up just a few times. CDR3 coding DNA: TGTGCCAGCAGTTCGGGACTGGATTCCTACGAGCAGTACTTC. Translating gives CASSSGLDSYEQYF. V gene TRBV28 combines with J gene TRBJ2-7, with D maybe TRBD2 (6 bases). V lost 4 bases and J 1 base, leaving 11 bases between the germline ends. Germline assignment: CDR1 MDHEN and CDR2 SYDVKM. The CDR3 length is 14 residues.

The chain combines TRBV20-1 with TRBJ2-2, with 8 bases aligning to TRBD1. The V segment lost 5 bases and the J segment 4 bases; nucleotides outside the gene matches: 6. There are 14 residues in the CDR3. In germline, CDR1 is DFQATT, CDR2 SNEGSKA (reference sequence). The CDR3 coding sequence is TGCAGTGCTGGCGGACAGGGCGCCACCGGGGAGCTGTTTTTT. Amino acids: CSAGGQGATGELFF.

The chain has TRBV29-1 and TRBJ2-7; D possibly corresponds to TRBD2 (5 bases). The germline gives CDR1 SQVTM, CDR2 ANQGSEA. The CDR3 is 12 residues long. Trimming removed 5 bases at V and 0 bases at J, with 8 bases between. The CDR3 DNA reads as TGCAGCGTTTCTCGGGACTCCTACGAGCAGTACTTC. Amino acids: CSVSRDSYEQYF.

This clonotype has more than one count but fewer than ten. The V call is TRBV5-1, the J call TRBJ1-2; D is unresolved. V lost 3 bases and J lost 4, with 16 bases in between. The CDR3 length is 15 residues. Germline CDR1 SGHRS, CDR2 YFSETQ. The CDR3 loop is CASSSSVTQTYGYTF. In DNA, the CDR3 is TGCGCCAGCAGCTCCTCGGTAACCCAGACCTATGGCTACACCTTC.

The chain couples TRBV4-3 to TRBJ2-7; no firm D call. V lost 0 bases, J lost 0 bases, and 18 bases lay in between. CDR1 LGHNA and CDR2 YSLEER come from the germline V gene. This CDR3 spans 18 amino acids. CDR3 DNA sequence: TGCGCCAGCAGCCAAGATTTTTTAAGTCAGATCCCCTCCTACGAGCAGTACTTC. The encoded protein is CASSQDFLSQIPSYEQYF.

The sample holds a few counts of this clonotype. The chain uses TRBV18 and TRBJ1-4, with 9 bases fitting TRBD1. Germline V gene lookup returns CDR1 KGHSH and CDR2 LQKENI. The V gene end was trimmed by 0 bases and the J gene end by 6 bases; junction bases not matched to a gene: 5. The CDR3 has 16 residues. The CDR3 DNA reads TGTGCCAGCTCACCACCGATGGGACAGGGTGATGAAAAACTGTTTTTT. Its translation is CASSPPMGQGDEKLFF.

The CDR3 sequence: CASSEGDADTQYF. DNA for the CDR3: TGTGCCAGCTCCGAGGGGGACGCAGATACGCAGTATTTT. The chain combines TRBV9 with TRBJ2-3; the D gene is possibly TRBD1 (6 bases). This CDR3 is 13 amino acids long. The V gene lost 7 bases and the J gene lost 4 bases, with 13 bases spanning the gap. CDR1 SGDLS and CDR2 YYNGEE come from the germline V gene.

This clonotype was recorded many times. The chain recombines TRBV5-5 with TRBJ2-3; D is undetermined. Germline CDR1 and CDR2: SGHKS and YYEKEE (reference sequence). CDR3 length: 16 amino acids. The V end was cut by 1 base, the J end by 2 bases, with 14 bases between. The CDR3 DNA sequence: TGTGCCAGCAGCTTGATCCCCGGTAGGGTCACAGATACGCAGTATTTT. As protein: CASSLIPGRVTDTQYF.

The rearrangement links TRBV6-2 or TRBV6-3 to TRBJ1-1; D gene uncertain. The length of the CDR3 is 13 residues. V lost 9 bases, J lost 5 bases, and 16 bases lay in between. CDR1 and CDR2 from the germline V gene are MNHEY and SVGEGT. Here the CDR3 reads CASTRARGTEAFF. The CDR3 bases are TGTGCCAGTACAAGGGCCCGAGGGACTGAAGCTTTCTTT.

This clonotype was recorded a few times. The CDR3 region is CSARDAGINYGYTF. CDR3 DNA sequence: TGCAGTGCTAGAGATGCGGGGATTAACTATGGCTACACCTTC. J is TRBJ1-2 and V is TRBV20-1; D not resolved. Germline V gene data show CDR1 as DFQATT and CDR2 as SNEGSKA (reference sequence). The CDR3 runs 14 residues. V dropped 0 bases and J dropped 1 base, with 9 bases sitting between them.

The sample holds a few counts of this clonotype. DNA of the CDR3: TGTGCCAGTAGAGGGAGATGGGATGAAGAGACCCAGTACTTC. Encoded protein: CASRGRWDEETQYF. The chain joins TRBV19 to TRBJ2-5; possibly TRBD2 for D (5 bases). Deletions cut 6 bases from V and 3 bases from J, with 14 bases between. Germline V gene data show CDR1 as LNHDA and CDR2 as SQIVND (reference sequence). CDR3 length: 14 amino acids. Drawing the rest from reference TRBV19 and TRBJ2-5, the complete variable domain is DGGITQSPKYLFRKEGQNVTLSCEQNLNHDAMYWYRQDPGQGLRLIYYSQIVNDFQKGDIAEGYSVSREKKESFPLTVTSAQKNPTAFYLCASRGRWDEETQYFGPGTRLLVL.

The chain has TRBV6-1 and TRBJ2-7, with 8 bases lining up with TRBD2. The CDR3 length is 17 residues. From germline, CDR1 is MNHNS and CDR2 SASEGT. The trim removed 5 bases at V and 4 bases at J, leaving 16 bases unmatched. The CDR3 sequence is CASSRRSGRAGGYEQYF. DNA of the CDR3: TGTGCCAGCAGTCGACGCTCAGGGCGCGCGGGGGGTTACGAGCAGTACTTC.

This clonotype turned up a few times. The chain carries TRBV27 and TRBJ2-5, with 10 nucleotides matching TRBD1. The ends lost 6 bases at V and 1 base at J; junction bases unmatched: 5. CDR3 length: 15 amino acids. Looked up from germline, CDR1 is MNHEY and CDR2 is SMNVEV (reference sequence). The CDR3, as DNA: TGTGCCAGCAGGGGGGACAGGGGTAGCCAAGAGACCCAGTACTTC. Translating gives CASRGDRGSQETQYF.

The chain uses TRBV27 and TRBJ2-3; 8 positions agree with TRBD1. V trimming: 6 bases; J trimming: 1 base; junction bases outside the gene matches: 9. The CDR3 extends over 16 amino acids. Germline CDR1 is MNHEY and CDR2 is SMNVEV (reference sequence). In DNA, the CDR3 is TGTGCCAGCAGCCCTTTACAGGGGGTCGGCACAGATACGCAGTATTTT. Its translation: CASSPLQGVGTDTQYF.